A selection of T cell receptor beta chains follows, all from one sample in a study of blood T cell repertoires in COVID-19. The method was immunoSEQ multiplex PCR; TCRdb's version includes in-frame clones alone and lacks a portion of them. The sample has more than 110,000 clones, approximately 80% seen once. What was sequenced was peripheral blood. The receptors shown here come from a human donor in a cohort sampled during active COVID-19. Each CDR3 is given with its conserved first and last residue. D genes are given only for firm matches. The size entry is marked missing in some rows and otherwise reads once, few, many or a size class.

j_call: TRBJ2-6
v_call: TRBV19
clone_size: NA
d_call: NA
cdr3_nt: TGTGCCAGTAGTACCCCCCGCAGCATAAGATCTGGGTTGGAGTTAGGGGCCAACGTCCTGACTTTC
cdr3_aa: CASSTPRSIRSGLELGANVLTF

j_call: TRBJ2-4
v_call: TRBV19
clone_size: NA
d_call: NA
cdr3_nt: TGTGCCACCAGTCAGAGGACTCACTTGCAAAACATTCAGTACTTC
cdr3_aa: CATSQRTHLQNIQYF

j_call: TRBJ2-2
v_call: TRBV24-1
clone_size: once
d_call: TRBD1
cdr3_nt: TGTGCCACCAGTGATTCCGCCGACAGGGTACCCACCGGGGAGCTGTTTTTT
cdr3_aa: CATSDSADRVPTGELFF

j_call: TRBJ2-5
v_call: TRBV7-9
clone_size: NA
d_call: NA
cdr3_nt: TGTGCCAGCAGCTTAGGGTCAGGGGCTGAAGAGACCCAGTACTTC
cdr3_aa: CASSLGSGAEETQYF

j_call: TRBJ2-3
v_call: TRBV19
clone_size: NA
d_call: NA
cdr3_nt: TGTGCCAGTAGTAGGGACGCAGGGGGCACAGATACGCAGTATTTT
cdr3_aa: CASSRDAGGTDTQYF

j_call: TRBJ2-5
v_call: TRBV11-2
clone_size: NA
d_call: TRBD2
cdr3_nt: TGTGCCAGCAGCTTTGTTAGCGGGGGGGGACAAGAGACCCAGTACTTC
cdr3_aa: CASSFVSGGGQETQYF

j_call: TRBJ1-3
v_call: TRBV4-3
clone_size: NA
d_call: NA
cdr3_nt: TGCGCCAGCAGCCAAGATCTACTCTCTGGAAACACCATATATTTT
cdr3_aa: CASSQDLLSGNTIYF

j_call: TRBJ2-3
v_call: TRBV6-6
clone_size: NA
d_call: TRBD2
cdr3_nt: TGTGCCAGCAGACGAACTAGCGGGGGGGCAAGCACAGATACGCAGTATTTT
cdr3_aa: CASRRTSGGASTDTQYF

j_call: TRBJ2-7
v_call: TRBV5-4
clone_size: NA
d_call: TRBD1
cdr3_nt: TGTGCCAGCAGCAGAGGGGGACAGCCGCACTACGAGCAGTACTTC
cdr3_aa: CASSRGGQPHYEQYF

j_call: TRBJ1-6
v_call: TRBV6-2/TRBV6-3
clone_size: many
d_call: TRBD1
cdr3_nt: TGTGCCAGCAGTGGACAGGGGGAAAATTCACCCCTCCACTTT
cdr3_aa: CASSGQGENSPLHF

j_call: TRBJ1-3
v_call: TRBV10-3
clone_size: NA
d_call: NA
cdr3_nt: TGTGCCATCAGTACCGGACACCTCTCTGGAAACACCATATATTTT
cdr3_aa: CAISTGHLSGNTIYF

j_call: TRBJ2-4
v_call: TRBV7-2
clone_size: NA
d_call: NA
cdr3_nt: TGTGCCAGCAGCACCTACGGGTCCGACAAAAACATTCAGTACTTC
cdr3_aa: CASSTYGSDKNIQYF

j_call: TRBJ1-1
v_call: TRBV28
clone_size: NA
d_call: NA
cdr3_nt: TGTGCCAGCAGTCCCCGGACAGCGAACACTGAAGCTTTCTTT
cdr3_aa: CASSPRTANTEAFF

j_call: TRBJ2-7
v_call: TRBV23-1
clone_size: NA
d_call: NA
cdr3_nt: TGCGCCAGCAGTCAATCGAGAGGGAGTGGTTGCGAGCAGTACTTC
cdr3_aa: CASSQSRGSGCEQYF

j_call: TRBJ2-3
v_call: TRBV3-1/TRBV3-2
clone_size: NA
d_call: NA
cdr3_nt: TGTGCCAGCAGCCAAGGACTCCGTGAAGATACGCAGTATTTT
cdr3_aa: CASSQGLREDTQYF

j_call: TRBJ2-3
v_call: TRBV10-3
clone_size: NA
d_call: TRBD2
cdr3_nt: TGTGCCATCAGGGGTAGCGGGGGCCCAGATACGCAGTATTTT
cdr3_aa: CAIRGSGGPDTQYF

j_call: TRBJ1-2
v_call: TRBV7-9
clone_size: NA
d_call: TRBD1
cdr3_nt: TGTGCCAGCAGCTTAAGGTTCCGGGACAGGGGGTCCGGGGGCTACACCTTC
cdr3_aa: CASSLRFRDRGSGGYTF

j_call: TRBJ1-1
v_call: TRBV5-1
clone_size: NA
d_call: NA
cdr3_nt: TGCGCCAGCAGCTCTTTGGGGGGGCTTGACACTGAAGCTTTCTTT
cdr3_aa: CASSSLGGLDTEAFF

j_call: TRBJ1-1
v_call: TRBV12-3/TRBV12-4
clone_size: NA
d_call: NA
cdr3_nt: TGTGCCAGCAGTTTCCTCACTGAAGCTTTCTTT
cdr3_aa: CASSFLTEAFF

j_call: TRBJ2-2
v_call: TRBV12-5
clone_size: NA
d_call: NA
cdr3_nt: TGTGCTAGTGGTTTGACGGCCGGGGAGCTGTTTTTT
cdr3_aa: CASGLTAGELFF

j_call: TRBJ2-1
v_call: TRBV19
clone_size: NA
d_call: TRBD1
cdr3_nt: TGTGCCAGTAGTTCGGGACAGTCCTTTGGGAATGAGCAGTTCTTC
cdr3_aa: CASSSGQSFGNEQFF

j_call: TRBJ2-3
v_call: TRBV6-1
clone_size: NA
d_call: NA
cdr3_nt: TGTGCCAGCAGTGAAAGACTCGGTACGCAGTATTTT
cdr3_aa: CASSERLGTQYF

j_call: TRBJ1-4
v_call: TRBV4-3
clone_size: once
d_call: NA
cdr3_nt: TGCGCCAGCAGCCAAACCGGGGAGAATGAAAAACTGTTTTTT
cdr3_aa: CASSQTGENEKLFF

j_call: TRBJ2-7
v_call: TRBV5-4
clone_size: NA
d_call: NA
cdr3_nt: TGTGCCAGCAGCCGGGTTGGAGGGCACTACGAGCAGTACTTC
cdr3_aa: CASSRVGGHYEQYF

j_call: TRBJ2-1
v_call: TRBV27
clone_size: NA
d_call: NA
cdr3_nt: TGTGCCAGCAGTTTACAGTCCGGGCGGGGAAGAAAGCAGTTCTTC
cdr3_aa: CASSLQSGRGRKQFF

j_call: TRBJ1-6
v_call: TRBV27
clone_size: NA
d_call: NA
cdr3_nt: TGTGCCAGCAGTTTCAGGGCGGAGAATTCACCCCTCCACTTT
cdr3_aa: CASSFRAENSPLHF

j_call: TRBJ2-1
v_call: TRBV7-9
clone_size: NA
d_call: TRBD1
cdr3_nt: TGTGCCAGCAGCAGGGACAGGAGCTCCTACAATGAGCAGTTCTTC
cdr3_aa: CASSRDRSSYNEQFF

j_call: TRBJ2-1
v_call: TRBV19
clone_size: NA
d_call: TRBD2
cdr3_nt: TGTGCCAGTAGTATTTTCGGGCTAGCGGACAATGAGCAGTTCTTC
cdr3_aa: CASSIFGLADNEQFF

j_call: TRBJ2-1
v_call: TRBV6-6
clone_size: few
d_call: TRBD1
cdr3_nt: TGTGCCAGCAGTGACTCGGACAGGGGCTATGAGCAGTTCTTC
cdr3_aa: CASSDSDRGYEQFF

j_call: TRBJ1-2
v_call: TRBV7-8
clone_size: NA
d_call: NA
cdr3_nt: TGTGCCAGCAGCTTAGTTCAGGGGCCTACAGGCTACACCTTC
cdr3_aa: CASSLVQGPTGYTF

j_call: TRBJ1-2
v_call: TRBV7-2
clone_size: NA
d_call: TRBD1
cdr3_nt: TGTGCCAGCAGCTTAGTAGGGATCGACAGGGGGCAGAATGGCTACACCTTC
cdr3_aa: CASSLVGIDRGQNGYTF

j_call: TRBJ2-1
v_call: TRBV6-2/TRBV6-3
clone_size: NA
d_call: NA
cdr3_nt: TGTGCCAGCAGTTACATGGTAGCCCTCAATGAGCAGTTCTTC
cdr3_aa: CASSYMVALNEQFF

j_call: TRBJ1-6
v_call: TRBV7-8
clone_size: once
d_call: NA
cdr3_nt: TGTGCCAGCAGCTTAGTCGATACGGGGATGTCACCCCTCCACTTT
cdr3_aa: CASSLVDTGMSPLHF

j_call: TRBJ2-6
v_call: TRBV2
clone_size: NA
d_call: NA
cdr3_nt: TGTGCCAGCAGTTTTACAGGGATGGTTGGGGCCAACGTCCTGACTTTC
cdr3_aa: CASSFTGMVGANVLTF

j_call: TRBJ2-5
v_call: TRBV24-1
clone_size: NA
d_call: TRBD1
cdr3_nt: TGTGCCACCAGTGCCTCGACAGGGTACCAAGAGACCCAGTACTTC
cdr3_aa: CATSASTGYQETQYF

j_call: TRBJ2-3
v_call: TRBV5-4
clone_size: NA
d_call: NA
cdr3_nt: TGTGCCAGCAGCTTTGAGGGGGGGACAGATACGCAGTATTTT
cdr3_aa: CASSFEGGTDTQYF

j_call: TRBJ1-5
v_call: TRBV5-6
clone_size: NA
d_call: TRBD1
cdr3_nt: TGTGCCAGCAGCGTTTTCGGACAGGGGGTCGGGCAGCCCCAGCATTTT
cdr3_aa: CASSVFGQGVGQPQHF

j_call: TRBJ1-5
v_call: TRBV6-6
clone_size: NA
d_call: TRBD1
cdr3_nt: TGTGCCAGCAGGGGGACAGGGGCGTTTGGGCAGCCCCAGCATTTT
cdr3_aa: CASRGTGAFGQPQHF

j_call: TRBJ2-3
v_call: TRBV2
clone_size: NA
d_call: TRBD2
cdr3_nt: TGTGCCAGCAGTGTAATTAGCGGGGGGGCCAGCACAGATACGCAGTATTTT
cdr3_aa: CASSVISGGASTDTQYF

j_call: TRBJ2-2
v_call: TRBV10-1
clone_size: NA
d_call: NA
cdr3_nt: TGCGCCAGCAGTGACCCATGCGGACAGAAGATAACCGGGGAGCTGTTTTTT
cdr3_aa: CASSDPCGQKITGELFF

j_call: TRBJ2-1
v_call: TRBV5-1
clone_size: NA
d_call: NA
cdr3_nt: TGCGCCAGCAGCTTAAACGCGCTTAGTGAGCAGTTCTTC
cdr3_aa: CASSLNALSEQFF

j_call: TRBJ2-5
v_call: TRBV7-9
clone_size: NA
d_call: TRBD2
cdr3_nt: TGTGCCAGCAGCGGTTGGACTAGCGGGGGGCACCAAGAGACCCAGTACTTC
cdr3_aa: CASSGWTSGGHQETQYF

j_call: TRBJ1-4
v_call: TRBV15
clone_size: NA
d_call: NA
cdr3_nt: TGTGCCACCAGCAGAGGCAGGGGCTCTAATGAAAAACTGTTTTTT
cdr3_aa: CATSRGRGSNEKLFF

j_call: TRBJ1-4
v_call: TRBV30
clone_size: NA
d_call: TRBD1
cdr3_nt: TGTGCCTGGAGCGTACGTAGCAGGGACAGGTATGCAACTAATGAAAAACTGTTTTTT
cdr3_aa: CAWSVRSRDRYATNEKLFF

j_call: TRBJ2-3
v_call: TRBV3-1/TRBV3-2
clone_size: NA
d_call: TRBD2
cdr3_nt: TGTGCCAGCAGCCAGTCCTCGGGTAGCGGGGGGGCCCGGGTCCACGATACGCAGTATTTT
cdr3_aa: CASSQSSGSGGARVHDTQYF

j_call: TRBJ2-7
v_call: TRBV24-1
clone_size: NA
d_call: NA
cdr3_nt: TGTGCCACCAGTGACTACTACGAGCAGTACTTC
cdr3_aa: CATSDYYEQYF

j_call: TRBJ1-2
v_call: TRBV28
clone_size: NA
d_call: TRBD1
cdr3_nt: TGTGCCAGCAGGCCGCCGGGACAGGGACTTGGCTACACCTTC
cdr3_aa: CASRPPGQGLGYTF

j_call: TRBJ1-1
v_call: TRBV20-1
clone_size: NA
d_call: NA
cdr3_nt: TGCAGTGCCAGGGCCCCTGAAGCTTTCTTT
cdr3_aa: CSARAPEAFF

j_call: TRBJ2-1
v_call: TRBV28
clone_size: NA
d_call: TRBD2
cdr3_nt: TGTGCCAGCAGGAACGGGGGGGCCTCGAACAATGAGCAGTTCTTC
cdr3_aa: CASRNGGASNNEQFF

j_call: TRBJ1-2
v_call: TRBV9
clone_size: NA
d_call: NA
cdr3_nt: TGTGCCAGCAGCGTAGAGGCAGGGCTTTATGGCTACACCTTC
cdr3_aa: CASSVEAGLYGYTF

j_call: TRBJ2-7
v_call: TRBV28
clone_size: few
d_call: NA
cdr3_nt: TGTGCCAGCAGTCGGTCCTACGAGCAGTACTTC
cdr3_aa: CASSRSYEQYF

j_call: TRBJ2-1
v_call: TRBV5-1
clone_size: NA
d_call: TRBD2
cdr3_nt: TGCGCCAGCAGCTTGCCGGGGGGCAATGAGCAGTTCTTC
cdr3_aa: CASSLPGGNEQFF

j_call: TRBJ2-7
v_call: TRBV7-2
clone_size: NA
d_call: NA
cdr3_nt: TGTGCCAGCAGCTCCAAGTTCGGGGGACGAGCCTACGAGCAGTACTTC
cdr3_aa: CASSSKFGGRAYEQYF